Listed below are T cell receptor beta chains from one sample, sequenced in a study of T cells in localized non-small cell lung cancer. TCRdb's table, derived via immunoSEQ multiplex PCR, lists solely in-frame clones and lacks some. The table lists about 40,000 clones, 75% to 90% of them singletons. Sequencing used peripheral blood, obtained before any cancer treatment. The receptors originated from a man aged 35-69 years with stage I lung adenocarcinoma. Each CDR3 is given with its conserved first and last residue. D genes are given only for firm matches. For some rows the clone size is stated as once, few or many, or as a class when expanded; others skip it.

TRBJ1-2,.,TRBV15,.,TGTGCCACCAGCAGAGACAGAGTTAACTATGGCTACACCTTC,CATSRDRVNYGYTF
TRBJ2-7,.,TRBV9,.,TGTGCCAGCAGCGTAGGAGGGGAACAGTTCGAGCAGTACTTC,CASSVGGEQFEQYF
TRBJ1-2,.,TRBV11-2,.,TGTGCCAGCAGCTTTCAACAGGGCGGCTATGGCTACACCTTC,CASSFQQGGYGYTF
TRBJ2-7,TRBD2,TRBV11-2,.,TGTGCCAGCAGCTTAGATGAGGGACTAGCGGGGGTTAGTGAGCAGTACTTC,CASSLDEGLAGVSEQYF
TRBJ1-1,.,TRBV4-2,.,TGTGCCAGCAGCCGAGAGGGGACCGGCACTGAAGCTTTCTTT,CASSREGTGTEAFF
TRBJ2-7,TRBD2,TRBV10-3,once,TGTGCCATCACCGGGACTAGCGGGATCAGCGAGCAGTACTTC,CAITGTSGISEQYF
TRBJ1-1,.,TRBV5-1,.,TGCGCCAGTTCATGGGGAAAAGTAAACACTGAAGCTTTCTTT,CASSWGKVNTEAFF
TRBJ2-7,.,TRBV30,.,TGTGCCTGGAGCGACTCTCCGGGACACAACTACGAGCAGTACTTC,CAWSDSPGHNYEQYF
TRBJ1-5,.,TRBV19,.,TGTGCCAGTAGTCTCAACAGAGGACGTCAGCCCCAGCATTTT,CASSLNRGRQPQHF
TRBJ2-5,.,TRBV18,.,TGTGCCAGCTCACGCACAGAGACCCAGTACTTC,CASSRTETQYF
TRBJ1-2,.,TRBV19,.,TGTGCCAGTAGTATAGTTCATGGACGGGACCACAACTATGGCTACACCTTC,CASSIVHGRDHNYGYTF
TRBJ2-1,.,TRBV13,.,TGTGCCAGCAGCTCCCTAGGGACCCCCTACAATGAGCAGTTCTTC,CASSSLGTPYNEQFF
TRBJ1-5,.,TRBV15,.,TGTGCCACCAGCAGAAGTCGGGACATCGGGAACAATCAGCCCCAGCATTTT,CATSRSRDIGNNQPQHF
TRBJ1-1,.,TRBV9,.,TGTGCCAGCAGCTCATTGGAGAAAGGGGACACTGAAGCTTTCTTT,CASSSLEKGDTEAFF
TRBJ1-3,TRBD1,TRBV7-2,once,TGTGCCAGCAGCCGACAGGGGGCAGGAGGAAACACCATATATTTT,CASSRQGAGGNTIYF
TRBJ2-7,.,TRBV7-6,few,TGTGCCAGCAGCCAACTGGGAGAGCAGTACTTC,CASSQLGEQYF
TRBJ2-7,.,TRBV7-2,.,TGTGCCAGCAGCTTAGCGCAAGTCAGGGGAAACTACGAGCAGTACTTC,CASSLAQVRGNYEQYF
TRBJ1-1,.,TRBV7-2,.,TGTGCCAGCAGCTTAGATGGGACCCTTCGGGACACTGAAGCTTTCTTT,CASSLDGTLRDTEAFF
TRBJ2-6,.,TRBV28,.,TGTGCCAGCAAATCCCCAGGGGCCGGGGCCAACGTCCTGACTTTC,CASKSPGAGANVLTF
TRBJ2-1,.,TRBV28,.,TGTGCCAGCATGGGGGCAGCGGTCTACAATGAGCAGTTCTTC,CASMGAAVYNEQFF
TRBJ2-7,.,TRBV5-1,.,TGCGCCAGCAGCTTGGTAAACAGTGAAGTCGAGCAGTACTTC,CASSLVNSEVEQYF
TRBJ1-2,.,TRBV6-6,.,TGTGCCAGCAGCCTCGTGGCGGCTACTAACTATGGCTACACCTTC,CASSLVAATNYGYTF
TRBJ2-1,TRBD2,TRBV10-3,.,TGTGCCATCCGGTCCGGGCAGCGGGGAAGCAGTGATGAGCAGTTCTTC,CAIRSGQRGSSDEQFF
TRBJ1-4,TRBD1,TRBV25-1,.,TGTGCCAGCAGGGAGACAGGGATCGCAACTAATGAAAAACTGTTTTTT,CASRETGIATNEKLFF